The entry below gives a single T cell receptor (beta chain) sequence along with its context. Random-hexamer reverse transcription was applied to about 0.45 to 1 ug RNA. TCRdb analysed the immunoSEQ multiplex PCR reads with MiXCR anew, one entry per CDR3 protein. The sample has around 190,000 distinct CDR3 sequences, around 96% seen once. The trim removed 2 bases at V and 4 bases at J, leaving 8 bases unmatched. Per germline, CDR1 SGHDT and CDR2 YYEEEE. The CDR3 contains 16 residues. This sample was taken from a study of CD8 T cells in Susac syndrome. The sequence was collected from a human donor with multiple sclerosis. The material sequenced was CD8+ T cells from PBMCs. This chain links TRBV5-6 with TRBJ2-1, with 8 bases identical to TRBD1. CDR3 nucleotides: TGTGCCAGCAGCTTCCGCGGGACAGGACCATACAATGAGCAGTTCTTC. Protein product: CASSFRGTGPYNEQFF.